This T cell receptor (beta chain) emerged from a study of T-cell reconstitution after alpha-beta-depleted transplantation in children. In this sample, this clonotype turned up many times. The authors prepared the TCRbeta library with unique molecular identifiers. TCRdb reanalysed the PCR reads using MiXCR and keeps one entry per CDR3 protein. The table has 100,000 to 120,000 distinct CDR3 sequences, about a tenth seen once. Germline assignment: CDR1 MNHEY and CDR2 SVGEGT. V was clipped by 1 base and J by 2 bases; unmatched bases: 3. This CDR3 has 16 amino acids. The source material was PBMCs from the stem cell graft donor, sampled from the stem cell graft. The TCR originated in a human donor who donated a stem cell graft to a child with acute lymphoblastic leukemia. The V and J genes are TRBV6-2 or TRBV6-3 and TRBJ1-5; 9 nucleotides line up with TRBD1. As DNA, the CDR3 is TGTGCCAGCAGTTACTTGACAGGGGGAGGCAATCAGCCCCAGCATTTT. Translated, it gives CASSYLTGGGNQPQHF.